These 17 T cell receptor beta chains originate from one sample sequenced in a study of blood T cell repertoires in COVID-19. Produced via immunoSEQ multiplex PCR; TCRdb's table is partial and in-frame only. The sample carries about 86,000 clones, 65% to 85% recorded once. The source material was peripheral blood. These receptors all come from a man in his sixties or seventies with acute or convalescent COVID-19.

This chain joins TRBV24-1 and TRBJ2-2; 9 bases align to TRBD1. With 1 base clipped from V and 3 bases from J, the junction kept 11 bases outside the gene matches. The CDR3 totals 19 residues. The germline V gene has CDR1 KGHDR and CDR2 SFDVKD. CDR3 DNA: TGTGCCACCAGTGATTTTGCCGGACAGGGGTATGTCTACACCGGGGAGCTGTTTTTT. Translated, it gives CATSDFAGQGYVYTGELFF.

The gene calls are TRBV7-9 and TRBJ1-4; D not resolved. Germline V lookup: CDR1 SEHNR, CDR2 FQNEAQ (reference sequence). Trimming cost V 5 bases and J 0 bases, with 7 bases left between them. This CDR3 is 14 amino acids long. The CDR3 sequence: CASSPLATNEKLFF. CDR3 DNA sequence: TGTGCCAGCAGCCCACTTGCAACTAATGAAAAACTGTTTTTT.

This chain joins TRBV19 and TRBJ1-6; TRBD1 agrees at 8 bases. This CDR3 has 13 residues. The germline CDR1 and CDR2 sequences are LNHDA and SQIVND (reference sequence). Trimming at V came to 11 bases and at J to 6 bases, leaving 6 bases not matched to a gene. CDR3 in amino acids: CASGTGGNSPLHF. The CDR3 DNA sequence: TGTGCCTCTGGAACAGGGGGTAATTCACCCCTCCACTTT.

This clone has only a few counts. CDR3 protein: CATNDRNQPQHF. CDR3 nucleotides: TGTGCCACCAATGACAGGAATCAGCCCCAGCATTTT. The rearrangement uses TRBV19 and TRBJ1-5, with a tentative D call TRBD1 (6 bases). The germline V gene encodes CDR1 LNHDA and CDR2 SQIVND (reference sequence). Trimming removed 10 bases at V and 4 bases at J, with 11 bases between. The CDR3 contains 12 residues.

This chain uses TRBV7-9 with TRBJ2-5, with D possibly being TRBD1 (5 bases). The CDR3 runs 15 residues. Trimming left V 5 bases short and J 10 bases short, with 23 bases between. Per germline, CDR1 SEHNR and CDR2 FQNEAQ (reference sequence). The chain's CDR3 is CASSPPPATPRGQYF. The DNA for the CDR3 is TGTGCCAGCAGCCCACCGCCAGCTACCCCAAGGGGCCAGTACTTC.

This rearrangement joins TRBV12-3 or TRBV12-4 to TRBJ1-2; 8 bases align to TRBD1. This CDR3 has 13 amino acids. V shed 7 bases and J 2 bases; nucleotides not matched to a gene: 3. The CDR3: CASIRTGNYGYTF. The CDR3 nucleotides read TGTGCCAGCATCCGGACAGGGAACTATGGCTACACCTTC.

The V and J genes are TRBV7-9 and TRBJ2-7, with 7 bases lining up with TRBD1. The CDR3 has 14 residues. CDR1 SEHNR and CDR2 FQNEAQ come from the germline V gene (reference sequence). J gave up 2 bases and V 5 bases, and 6 bases lay outside the gene matches. In DNA form, the CDR3 reads TGTGCCAGCAGCCCCCGGGACAGCACCTACGAGCAGTACTTC. It specifies CASSPRDSTYEQYF.

This clone has more than one count but fewer than ten. The chain has TRBV5-5 and TRBJ2-5; D gene ambiguous. Germline values: CDR1 SGHKS, CDR2 YYEKEE (reference sequence). The CDR3 is made up of 13 amino acids. Trimming took 3 bases from V and 0 from J, leaving 6 bases between them. The CDR3 DNA reads as TGTGCCAGCAGCTCCCGGGACCAAGAGACCCAGTACTTC. It translates to CASSSRDQETQYF.

The V and J genes are TRBV27 and TRBJ2-4, with 12 bases lining up with TRBD1. The CDR3 is made up of 18 amino acids. Unmatched junction bases numbered 7, after V lost 1 base and J lost 3 bases. CDR1 is MNHEY and CDR2 is SMNVEV in the germline V gene (reference sequence). Written as DNA, the CDR3 is TGTGCCAGCAGTTTATTTCGGGACAGGGGGCTTGTCAAAAACATTCAGTACTTC. It is translated as CASSLFRDRGLVKNIQYF.

The chain couples TRBV6-4 to TRBJ2-3; 7 bases are a match to TRBD2. J was trimmed by 2 bases and V by 10 bases; bases with no gene match: 12. CDR1 and CDR2 from the germline V gene are MRHNA and SNTAGT. This CDR3 region has 15 residues. The CDR3 region is CAIPPLAVTTDTQYF. CDR3 nucleotide sequence: TGTGCCATCCCTCCTCTAGCGGTCACCACAGATACGCAGTATTTT.

The V call is TRBV28, the J call TRBJ1-2; D call uncertain. The V gene lost 2 bases and the J gene lost 0 bases, with 7 bases spanning the gap. The V gene's germline CDR1 is MDHEN and CDR2 SYDVKM. CDR3 size: 14 residues. CDR3 sequence reads: CASSLHRANYGYTF. CDR3 nucleotide sequence: TGTGCCAGCAGTTTACACAGAGCTAACTATGGCTACACCTTC.

For this clone: The same CDR3 also results from other DNA sequences found in this sample. CDR3 protein: CASSPSDRDGETQYF. The DNA of the CDR3 is TGTGCCAGCTCACCATCGGACAGGGATGGAGAGACCCAGTACTTC. J is TRBJ2-5 and V is TRBV18; TRBD1 matches 8 bases. V gave up 2 bases and J gave up 4 bases; unmatched junction bases: 6. This CDR3 has 15 residues. The V gene's germline CDR1 is KGHSH and CDR2 LQKENI.

This chain links TRBV2 with TRBJ1-3, with D hard to call. The CDR3 is 17 residues long. The germline V and J ends were trimmed by 7 bases and 0 bases, with 19 bases remaining between them. Germline loops: CDR1 SNHLY, CDR2 FYNNEI. CDR3 sequence reads: CASTEEERARSGNTIYF. The CDR3 coding sequence is TGTGCCAGCACCGAGGAGGAACGGGCCCGCTCTGGAAACACCATATATTTT.

This clone was observed a few times. The chain has TRBV4-1 and TRBJ1-3; the D is unclear. The CDR3 is made up of 14 amino acids. In germline, CDR1 is MGHRA, CDR2 YSYEKL. The V gene lost 1 base and the J gene lost 1 base, with 5 bases spanning the gap. The CDR3 region is CASSQGISGNTIYF. The CDR3 nucleotides are TGCGCCAGCAGCCAAGGTATATCTGGAAACACCATATATTTT.

The chain recombines TRBV19 with TRBJ2-3; no reliable D call. CDR3 length: 13 residues. Germline V gene lookup returns CDR1 LNHDA and CDR2 SQIVND (reference sequence). Trimming removed 5 bases from V and 6 bases from J, with 12 bases in between. The CDR3 reads CASSAISMDTQYF. The CDR3 coding sequence is TGTGCCAGTAGTGCCATTAGCATGGATACGCAGTATTTT.

The V call is TRBV21-1, the J call TRBJ2-1; the table's TRBD2 call for D was not verified on the DNA. TRBV21-1 corresponds to a pseudogene. This CDR3 is built from 15 residues. The CDR3 DNA sequence: TGTGCCAGGGGACGGGGGACCCGCACTTACAATGAGCAGTTCTTC. It translates to CARGRGTRTYNEQFF.

This chain uses TRBV7-6 with TRBJ2-5; D remains ambiguous. Germline CDR1 reads SGHVS; CDR2 reads FNYEAQ. V was cut by 4 bases and J by 5 bases, with 11 bases left in between. This CDR3 is built from 13 residues. The CDR3 DNA follows: TGTGCCAGCAGCTCAACGTACGGGGAGACCCAGTACTTC. Amino acids: CASSSTYGETQYF.